Listed below are T cell receptor beta chains from one sample, sequenced in a study of T cells in Graves' hyperthyroidism and ophthalmopathy. TCRdb redid the calling of the multiplex PCR reads with MiXCR, one entry per CDR3 protein. The sample holds hundreds of thousands of distinct CDR3 sequences, more than 13% seen once. The sequenced material came from blood. These receptors were collected from a man in his forties or fifties with Graves' ophthalmopathy. CDR3s include the opening cysteine and the closing phenylalanine or tryptophan. The D gene is left open where the match is weak. The size entry is marked missing in some rows and otherwise reads once, few, many or a size class.

j_call v_call clone_size d_call cdr3_nt cdr3_aa
TRBJ2-1 TRBV14 many NA TGTGCCAGCAGCCTCCTACTCTACAATGAGCAGTTCTTC CASSLLLYNEQFF
TRBJ2-2 TRBV6-5 NA TRBD1 TGTGCCAGCAGTTCTCCGGGACAGGGGCGGACCGGGGAGCTGTTTTTT CASSSPGQGRTGELFF
TRBJ2-3 TRBV20-1 NA NA TGCAGTGCTGGTGGGCGGGCGAGCACAGATACGCAGTATTTT CSAGGRASTDTQYF
TRBJ2-1 TRBV25-1 few TRBD2 TGTGCCAGCAGCGACTTCTCGGGACTAGCAAGTGAGCAGTTCTTC CASSDFSGLASEQFF
TRBJ2-7 TRBV19 NA TRBD1 TGTGCCAGTAGTGGACAGGGATCGTCCTACGAGCAGTACTTC CASSGQGSSYEQYF
TRBJ2-5 TRBV29-1 few NA TGCAGCGTGGTCCGGGACAACCAAGAGACCCAGTACTTC CSVVRDNQETQYF
TRBJ1-5 TRBV6-1 many NA TGTGCCAGCAGTGAAGCGGGCAATCAGCCCCAGCATTTT CASSEAGNQPQHF
TRBJ2-1 TRBV7-9 NA TRBD2 TGTGCCAGCAGCTCCCCCGGGGCGGGAGGGCAATACAATGAGCAGTTCTTC CASSSPGAGGQYNEQFF
TRBJ1-2 TRBV5-1 many NA TGCGCCAGCAGCTTTACAGAGACAAACTATGGCTACACCTTC CASSFTETNYGYTF
TRBJ2-1 TRBV30 many NA TGTGCCTGGGGGGCCAGAGGCGATGAGCAGTTCTTC CAWGARGDEQFF
TRBJ1-1 TRBV29-1 many NA TGCAGCGTTGGCCCAAACGGAGCTGAAGCTTTCTTT CSVGPNGAEAFF